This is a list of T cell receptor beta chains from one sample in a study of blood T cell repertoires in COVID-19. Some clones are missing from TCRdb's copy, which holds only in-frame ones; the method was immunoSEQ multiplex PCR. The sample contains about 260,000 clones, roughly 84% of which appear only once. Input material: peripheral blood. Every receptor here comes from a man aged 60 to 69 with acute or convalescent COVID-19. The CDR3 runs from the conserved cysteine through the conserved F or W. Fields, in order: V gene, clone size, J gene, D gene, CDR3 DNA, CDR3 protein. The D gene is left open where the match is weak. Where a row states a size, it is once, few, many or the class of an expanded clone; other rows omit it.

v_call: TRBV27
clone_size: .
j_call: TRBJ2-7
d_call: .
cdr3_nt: TGTGCCAGCAGTGAAGCCTGGGTAGCGGTCTCCTACGAGCAGTACTTC
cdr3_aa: CASSEAWVAVSYEQYF

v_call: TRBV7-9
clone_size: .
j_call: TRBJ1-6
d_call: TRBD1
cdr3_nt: TGTGCCAGCACCATCACGGGACAGGGGTTGGGTTCACCCCTCCACTTT
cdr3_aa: CASTITGQGLGSPLHF

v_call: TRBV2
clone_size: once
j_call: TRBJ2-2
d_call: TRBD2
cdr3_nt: TGTGCCAGCAGTGAAGCGCTTCGAGCGGGAGAAGGCGGGGAGCTGTTTTTT
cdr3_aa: CASSEALRAGEGGELFF

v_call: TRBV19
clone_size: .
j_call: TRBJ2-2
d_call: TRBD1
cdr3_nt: TGTGCCAGTAGGCTGTGGGGAAGACAGGGTACTAACACCGGGGAGCTGTTTTTT
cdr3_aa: CASRLWGRQGTNTGELFF

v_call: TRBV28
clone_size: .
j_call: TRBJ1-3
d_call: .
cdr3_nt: TGTGCCAGCAGTTTTAGAGGAACTGGAAACACCATATATTTT
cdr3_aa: CASSFRGTGNTIYF

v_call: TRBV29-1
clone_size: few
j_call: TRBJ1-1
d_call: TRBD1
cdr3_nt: TGCAGCGAAACAGGGGTGAACACTGAAGCTTTCTTT
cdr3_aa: CSETGVNTEAFF

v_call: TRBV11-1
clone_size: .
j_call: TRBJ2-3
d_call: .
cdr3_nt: TGTGCCAGCAGCTTATCAGTGGGAGCAGATACGCAGTATTTT
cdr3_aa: CASSLSVGADTQYF

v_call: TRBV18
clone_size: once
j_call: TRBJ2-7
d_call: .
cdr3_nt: TGTGCCAGCTCACCCGAAATCGGACAGCCCTACGAGCAGTACTTC
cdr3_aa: CASSPEIGQPYEQYF

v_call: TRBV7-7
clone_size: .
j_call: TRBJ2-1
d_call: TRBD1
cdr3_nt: TGTGCTAGCAGCTTAGGGACAGGGGTGGGGGATGAGCAGTTCTTC
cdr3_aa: CASSLGTGVGDEQFF

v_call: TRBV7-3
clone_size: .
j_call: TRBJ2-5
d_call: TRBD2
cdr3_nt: TGTGCCACCCGTCCCTTAGTTAGCGGGTCTTCGGAGACCCAGTACTTC
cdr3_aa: CATRPLVSGSSETQYF

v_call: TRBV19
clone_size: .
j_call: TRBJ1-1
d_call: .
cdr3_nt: TGTGCCAGTAGGTCGTGGGGGGGCGCGAACACTGAAGCTTTCTTT
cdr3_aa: CASRSWGGANTEAFF

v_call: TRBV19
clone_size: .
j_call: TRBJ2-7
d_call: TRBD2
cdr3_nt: TGTGCCAGTAGTAAGACTAGCGGAGTCTCCTACGAGCAGTACTTC
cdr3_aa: CASSKTSGVSYEQYF

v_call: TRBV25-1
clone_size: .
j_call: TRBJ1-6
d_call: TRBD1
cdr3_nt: TGTGCCAGCAGTGATCATTCCGGGACAGGGGCTAATTCACCCCTCCACTTT
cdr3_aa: CASSDHSGTGANSPLHF

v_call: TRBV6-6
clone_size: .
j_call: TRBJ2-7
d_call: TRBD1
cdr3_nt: TGTGCCAGCAGTTACTCTGGGGACAGGGTTCAGGAGCAGTACTTC
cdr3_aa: CASSYSGDRVQEQYF

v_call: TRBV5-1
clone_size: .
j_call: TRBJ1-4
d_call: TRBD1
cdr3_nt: TGCGCCAGCAGTTTCGGACAGGGAGGACGAACTAATGAAAAACTGTTTTTT
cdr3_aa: CASSFGQGGRTNEKLFF

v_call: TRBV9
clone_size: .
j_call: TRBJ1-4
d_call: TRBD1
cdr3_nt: TGTGCCAGCAGCTTTAGACAGGGGCTGGATGAAAAACTGTTTTTT
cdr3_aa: CASSFRQGLDEKLFF

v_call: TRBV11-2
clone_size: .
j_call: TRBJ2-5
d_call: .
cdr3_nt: TGTGCCAGCAGCTTAAAGTACCGGGAGTACCAAGAGACCCAGTACTTC
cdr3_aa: CASSLKYREYQETQYF